The clone carrying this TCR beta chain has just a few counts. This sample was included in a study of blood T cell repertoires in COVID-19. Looking at the study overall: Italy, Spain and the United States were the sources of the convalescent and acute COVID-19 samples. T cells, B-cell-depleted T cells, or PBMCs provided the cDNA or gDNA that served as material.

Under the authors' procedure: The authors estimated nucleated cell counts from reference gene primer amplification. Assay used: immunoSEQ multiplex PCR; TCRdb lists only in-frame clones, some missing. Clone size and V and J calls were adopted from that table, with D and trimming inferred from the DNA. The sample has roughly 260,000 clones; approximately 86% are singletons. Looked up from germline, CDR1 is SGDLS and CDR2 is YYNGEE. This CDR3 has 14 residues. V was trimmed by 0 bases and J by 2 bases, leaving 6 bases between them. The TCR originated in a man aged 40-49 years who had recovered from COVID-19. The specimen sequenced was peripheral blood. The rearrangement links TRBV9 to TRBJ1-3; D uncertain. The CDR3 here is CASSVDGAGNTIYF. CDR3 nucleotide sequence: TGTGCCAGCAGCGTAGACGGGGCTGGAAACACCATATATTTT.